These 16 T cell receptor beta chains share one sample of origin, sequenced in a study of immune cell composition in non-small cell lung cancer. Only in-frame clones appear in the TCRdb table, and some are missing; sequencing was by immunoSEQ multiplex PCR. Among under 20,000 clones, 77% were seen once, and the ten largest hold around 9.7%. Normal lung sampling was at least 3 cm from the tumour, as distant as possible. This sample was also put to use in a study of CD4 T cells in lung cancer.

Sequenced sample: non-adjacent lung tissue. These receptors were collected from a human donor with non-small cell lung cancer.

The chain combines TRBV27 with TRBJ2-2; unclear D gene. This CDR3 has 12 amino acids. Germline CDR1 and CDR2: MNHEY and SMNVEV (reference sequence). Trimming pared 6 bases from V and 6 bases from J, leaving 8 bases between. CDR3 sequence reads: CASSLRAGELFF. CDR3 sequence (DNA): TGTGCCAGCAGCTTAAGAGCCGGGGAGCTGTTTTTT.

In its sample, this clone ranks as medium-sized. The chain has TRBV18 and TRBJ1-6; D possibly corresponds to TRBD1 (5 bases). Trimming took 3 bases from V and 6 from J, leaving 12 bases between them. This CDR3 region has 15 residues. From germline, CDR1 is KGHSH and CDR2 LQKENI. The CDR3 nucleotides read TGTGCCAGCTCACCTTCCGGGGCCTCTAATTCACCCCTCCACTTT. Translating gives CASSPSGASNSPLHF.

V gene TRBV6-6 combines with J gene TRBJ1-2; D remains ambiguous. Trimming pared 8 bases from V and 1 base from J, leaving 17 bases between. The germline V gene encodes CDR1 MNHNY and CDR2 SVGAGI (reference sequence). CDR3 length: 15 residues. The CDR3 DNA reads as TGTGCCAGCCTAGAGGACGGAGCCCGTAACTATGGCTACACCTTC. This sequence encodes CASLEDGARNYGYTF.

The rearrangement links TRBV18 to TRBJ2-2; D ambiguous. Germline CDR1 and CDR2: KGHSH and LQKENI. Trimming shortened V by 2 bases and J by 0 bases, and 13 bases separated the two germline ends. The CDR3 loop spans 17 amino acids. The CDR3 DNA sequence: TGTGCCAGCTCACCATCCACCGTACAGTCGAACACCGGGGAGCTGTTTTTT. This gives the protein CASSPSTVQSNTGELFF.

This sequence joins TRBV9 and TRBJ1-1; the match to TRBD1 covers 9 bases. Germline trimming cut 2 bases from V and 3 bases from J; bases unmatched to any gene: 5. Germline V gene sequence: CDR1 SGDLS, CDR2 YYNGEE. The CDR3 sequence is 15 residues long. The CDR3 DNA sequence: TGTGCCAGCAGCGTCACGGGACAGGGAGACACTGAAGCTTTCTTT. Its translation is CASSVTGQGDTEAFF.

The J gene is TRBJ1-2, the V gene TRBV28, with D hard to call. CDR1 and CDR2 from the germline V gene are MDHEN and SYDVKM. Trimming pared 6 bases from V and 4 bases from J, leaving 9 bases between. This CDR3 has 12 residues. CDR3 nucleotide sequence: TGTGCCAGCAGCCACGACCGCTATGGCTACACCTTC. Protein: CASSHDRYGYTF.

This clone was picked up a small number of times. The V and J genes are TRBV7-2 and TRBJ2-1; TRBD2 matches at 9 bases. The CDR3 loop spans 18 amino acids. Germline CDR1 SGHTA, CDR2 FQGNSA. With 3 bases clipped from V and 0 bases from J, the junction kept 9 bases outside the gene matches. CDR3 sequence (DNA): TGTGCCAGCAGCTTTCCAGCGGGGGGCCAGAGCTCCTACAATGAGCAGTTCTTC. This sequence encodes CASSFPAGGQSSYNEQFF.

This clone was seen a few times. The V and J genes are TRBV7-8 and TRBJ2-1; D gene uncertain. The CDR3 runs to 15 residues. CDR1 is SGHVS, CDR2 FQNEAQ, per germline. The V end lost 5 bases, the J end lost 0 bases, and 11 bases lay between the germline ends. Here the CDR3 reads CASSPYTSSYNEQFF. CDR3 DNA sequence: TGTGCCAGCAGCCCCTACACGAGCTCCTACAATGAGCAGTTCTTC.

V and J are TRBV9 and TRBJ1-1; a weak D match, TRBD1 (6 bases). Germline lookup yields CDR1 SGDLS and CDR2 YYNGEE. V gave up 4 bases and J gave up 8 bases, with 15 bases separating them. The CDR3 runs 13 residues. As DNA, the CDR3 is TGTGCCAGCAGCCCCAACCCGGGACAAGAAGCTTTCTTT. Its protein is CASSPNPGQEAFF.

The chain recombines TRBV6-5 with TRBJ1-2, with TRBD1 matching 8 bases. The V segment lost 6 bases and the J segment 3 bases; nucleotides outside the gene matches: 6. There are 14 residues in the CDR3. Germline values: CDR1 MNHEY, CDR2 SVGAGI. The CDR3 is CASSSGTGYYGYTF. Here the CDR3 DNA reads TGTGCCAGCAGCTCCGGGACAGGATACTATGGCTACACCTTC.

This clone is a singleton in its sample. The gene calls are TRBV4-1 and TRBJ2-3, with TRBD2 matching 15 bases. This CDR3 is 18 amino acids long. Per the germline V gene, CDR1 is MGHRA and CDR2 is YSYEKL. V was clipped by 2 bases and J by 1 base; unmatched bases: 4. Written as DNA, the CDR3 is TGCGCCAGCAGCCAACAAAGGACTAGCGGGGGGGGCACAGATACGCAGTATTTT. Protein product: CASSQQRTSGGGTDTQYF.

The CDR3 DNA follows: TGTGCCAGCAGCTTAGACCCTTCTGGGGGCTACACCTTC. Translation gives CASSLDPSGGYTF. The rearrangement links TRBV11-2 to TRBJ1-2; no firm D call. This CDR3 has 13 residues. Germline CDR1 SGHAT, CDR2 FQNNGV. V lost 0 bases and J 8 bases, leaving 10 bases between the germline ends.

V and J are TRBV27 and TRBJ2-5; possibly TRBD2 for D (6 bases). This CDR3 has 14 residues. The germline gives CDR1 MNHEY, CDR2 SMNVEV (reference sequence). Trimming removed 0 bases from V and 5 bases from J, with 10 bases in between. CDR3 in amino acids: CASSLSRREETQYF. The CDR3 DNA is TGTGCCAGCAGTTTATCACGTCGGGAGGAGACCCAGTACTTC.

The chain has TRBV10-1 and TRBJ2-5; 9 bases align to TRBD2. Germline trimming cut 9 bases from V and 4 bases from J; bases unmatched to any gene: 12. This CDR3 spans 15 amino acids. Germline-derived CDR1 and CDR2 are WNHNN and SYGVQD (reference sequence). This CDR3 reads CARGRASGGLETQYF. In nucleotides, the CDR3 is TGCGCCAGAGGGAGAGCAAGCGGGGGGTTAGAGACCCAGTACTTC.

The chain uses TRBV4-1 and TRBJ2-7; unclear D gene. Germline CDR1 and CDR2: MGHRA and YSYEKL. This CDR3 is built from 14 residues. Deletions cut 1 base from V and 6 bases from J, with 13 bases between. The CDR3 spells CASSQGAGLGEQYF. CDR3 bases: TGCGCCAGCAGCCAAGGGGCCGGCTTGGGCGAGCAGTACTTC.

The chain couples TRBV19 to TRBJ2-1, with TRBD1 matching over 8 bases. The J segment lost 7 bases and the V segment lost 1 base, leaving 9 bases of the junction unmatched. CDR3 length: 16 residues. The germline V gene has CDR1 LNHDA and CDR2 SQIVND (reference sequence). This CDR3 is CASSIGGRGRWNEQFF. In DNA form, the CDR3 reads TGTGCCAGTAGTATAGGGGGCAGGGGGCGGTGGAATGAGCAGTTCTTC.